These 20 T cell receptor beta chains were sequenced from one sample in a study of cytomegalovirus exposure and HLA in healthy donors. PCR used 60 Vbeta primers and 13 Jbeta primers. Generated by immunoSEQ multiplex PCR, the TCRdb table keeps only in-frame clones and is missing some. The table shows about 190,000 clones, with about four fifths occurring only once. Sequencing was performed on PBMCs. The source of these receptors is a boy aged 10-17 years in good health and CMV-seronegative.

V gene TRBV7-8 combines with J gene TRBJ1-4; 9 bases are a match to TRBD1. Germline assignment: CDR1 SGHVS and CDR2 FQNEAQ. The V and J ends lost 5 bases and 2 bases, in that order; junction bases with no gene match: 3. This CDR3 is built from 15 residues. The CDR3 nucleotides read TGTGCCAGCAGCGAGGGGACAGGGACTAATGAAAAACTGTTTTTT. Translated: CASSEGTGTNEKLFF.

The J gene is TRBJ2-5, the V gene TRBV19; 12 bases fit TRBD1. The ends lost 9 bases at V and 5 bases at J; junction bases unmatched: 7. CDR1 is LNHDA and CDR2 is SQIVND in the germline V gene (reference sequence). The CDR3 runs 14 residues. CDR3 in amino acids: CASKGQGAQETQYF. In DNA form, the CDR3 reads TGTGCCAGCAAGGGACAGGGGGCCCAGGAGACCCAGTACTTC. The complete variable domain, with remaining parts taken from reference TRBV19 and TRBJ2-5, reads DGGITQSPKYLFRKEGQNVTLSCEQNLNHDAMYWYRQDPGQGLRLIYYSQIVNDFQKGDIAEGYSVSREKKESFPLTVTSAQKNPTAFYLCASKGQGAQETQYFGPGTRLLVL.

This chain joins TRBV27 and TRBJ2-7, with 9 bases that match TRBD2. Trimming took 8 bases from V and 3 from J; bases not matched to a gene: 5. This CDR3 is built from 13 residues. Germline assignment: CDR1 MNHEY and CDR2 SMNVEV (reference sequence). The CDR3 protein is CASSSGTYYEQYF. The CDR3 nucleotides read TGTGCCAGCTCTAGCGGGACGTACTACGAGCAGTACTTC.

J is TRBJ2-3 and V is TRBV5-1; TRBD1 matches 8 bases. CDR3 length equals 16 residues. V gave up 2 bases and J gave up 2 bases; unmatched junction bases: 7. Germline assignment: CDR1 SGHRS and CDR2 YFSETQ. As DNA, the CDR3 is TGCGCCAGCAGCTTCCGGGCCAGGGGGCCCACAGATACGCAGTATTTT. Amino acids: CASSFRARGPTDTQYF.

The chain couples TRBV7-9 to TRBJ2-7; 7 bases agree with TRBD2. CDR1 is SEHNR, CDR2 FQNEAQ, per germline (reference sequence). This CDR3 spans 16 amino acids. With 4 bases clipped from V and 11 bases from J, the junction kept 20 bases outside the gene matches. CDR3: CASSSYSGREGGRKYF. The CDR3 DNA follows: TGTGCCAGCAGCTCATATAGCGGTAGAGAGGGAGGGCGTAAGTACTTC.

V gene TRBV29-1 combines with J gene TRBJ2-4; 8 nucleotides agree with TRBD1. Germline loops: CDR1 SQVTM, CDR2 ANQGSEA. This CDR3 region has 13 residues. V gave up 7 bases and J gave up 8 bases; unmatched junction bases: 10. CDR3: CSAPGQGGDIQYF. The CDR3 region has the DNA TGCAGCGCCCCAGGACAGGGTGGGGACATTCAGTACTTC. The variable domain in full, completed from reference TRBV29-1 and TRBJ2-4, reads SAVISQKPSRDICQRGTSLTIQCQVDSQVTMMFWYRQQPGQSLTLIATANQGSEATYESGFVIDKFPISRPNLTFSTLTVSNMSPEDSSIYLCSAPGQGGDIQYFGAGTRLSVL.

V gene TRBV28 combines with J gene TRBJ1-2; 8 bases agree with TRBD1. V shed 7 bases, J shed 3 bases, and the junction held 10 bases outside the gene matches. Germline V lookup: CDR1 MDHEN, CDR2 SYDVKM. The CDR3 is 15 amino acids. CDR3 sequence (DNA): TGTGCCAGCACCCCTGCGGACAGGGCGGACTATGGCTACACCTTC. Amino acids: CASTPADRADYGYTF.

This chain joins TRBV27 and TRBJ2-4; 7 bases are a match to TRBD1. The CDR3 runs 15 residues. Germline CDR1 is MNHEY and CDR2 is SMNVEV (reference sequence). Trimming at V came to 6 bases and at J to 6 bases, leaving 11 bases not matched to a gene. The CDR3 DNA is TGTGCCAGCAGAGGGCCAACAGGGGTGGGAAACATTCAGTACTTC. It codes for CASRGPTGVGNIQYF.

The chain uses TRBV9 and TRBJ2-3; possible D gene TRBD1, 6 bases. Trimming cost V 0 bases and J 2 bases, with 13 bases left between them. The CDR3 extends over 16 amino acids. Germline V CDR1 and CDR2: SGDLS, YYNGEE. CDR3 residues: CASSVATGRFTDTQYF. DNA of the CDR3: TGTGCCAGCAGCGTAGCGACAGGACGATTCACAGATACGCAGTATTTT.

V usage is TRBV15 and J usage is TRBJ1-2; unclear D gene. CDR1 and CDR2 (germline): LNHNV, YYDKDF (reference sequence). The V gene lost 0 bases and the J gene lost 6 bases, with 17 bases spanning the gap. The CDR3 has 16 amino acids. The CDR3 nucleotides are TGTGCCACCAGCAGAGATGGGCCCGGGAAGGACCATGGCTACACCTTC. Translating it yields CATSRDGPGKDHGYTF.

The chain uses TRBV2 and TRBJ1-5; TRBD1 agrees at 7 bases. Germline loops: CDR1 SNHLY, CDR2 FYNNEI. CDR3 length equals 15 residues. V shed 6 bases and J 3 bases; nucleotides not matched to a gene: 8. The chain's CDR3 is CASSVTGSFNQPQHF. The CDR3 DNA is TGTGCCAGCAGCGTGACAGGGAGCTTCAATCAGCCCCAGCATTTT.

This clone has more than one count but fewer than ten. The V call is TRBV30, the J call TRBJ1-6; TRBD1 matches at 9 bases. V shed 7 bases and J 9 bases; nucleotides not matched to a gene: 7. The CDR3 has 13 amino acids. Germline V gives CDR1 GTSNPN, CDR2 SVGIG (reference sequence). DNA for the CDR3: TGTGCCTCCTCGGACAGGGGAGGTTCACCCCTCCACTTT. Translated: CASSDRGGSPLHF.

The chain carries TRBV5-1 and TRBJ1-1; no reliable D call. The CDR3 loop spans 14 amino acids. V lost 0 bases and J 1 base, leaving 7 bases between the germline ends. Per germline, CDR1 SGHRS and CDR2 YFSETQ. The CDR3 is CASSLEPGNTEAFF. Here the CDR3 DNA reads TGCGCCAGCAGCTTGGAGCCGGGGAACACTGAAGCTTTCTTT.

This chain links TRBV19 with TRBJ2-4, with 10 bases identical to TRBD1. V dropped 5 bases and J dropped 8; count of bases not matched to a gene: 6. Germline values: CDR1 LNHDA, CDR2 SQIVND (reference sequence). The CDR3 loop spans 14 amino acids. CDR3 DNA sequence: TGTGCCAGTAGTGCCGGGACAGGGGTAGACATTCAGTACTTC. Protein: CASSAGTGVDIQYF.

The V and J genes are TRBV6-5 and TRBJ1-1; D is unclear. V was trimmed by 8 bases and J by 4 bases, leaving 20 bases between them. This CDR3 has 15 amino acids. Germline loops: CDR1 MNHEY, CDR2 SVGAGI. CDR3 amino acids: CASGSDTLVSTEAFF. In nucleotides, the CDR3 is TGTGCCAGCGGGTCTGACACCCTCGTTAGCACTGAAGCTTTCTTT.

The gene calls are TRBV5-4 and TRBJ1-2; D gene unclear. Germline values: CDR1 SGHNT, CDR2 YYREEE (reference sequence). CDR3 length: 12 residues. The germline V and J ends were trimmed by 0 bases and 4 bases, with 4 bases remaining between them. In nucleotides, the CDR3 is TGTGCCAGCAGCTTGGACAGCTATGGCTACACCTTC. Translated: CASSLDSYGYTF.

This chain joins TRBV5-1 and TRBJ2-3; possible D gene TRBD1, 5 bases. V was pared by 0 bases and J by 0 bases, with 8 bases between. Germline V CDR1 and CDR2: SGHRS, YFSETQ. The length of the CDR3 is 15 residues. The CDR3 region is CASSLVQDSTDTQYF. In DNA, the CDR3 is TGCGCCAGCAGCTTGGTACAGGATAGCACAGATACGCAGTATTTT.

This chain uses TRBV29-1 with TRBJ1-2; tentatively, D is TRBD1 (5 bases). The CDR3 length is 12 residues. The V end lost 6 bases, the J end lost 8 bases, and 16 bases lay between the germline ends. Per the germline V gene, CDR1 is SQVTM and CDR2 is ANQGSEA. CDR3 protein: CSVGGREKGYTF. The CDR3 DNA sequence: TGCAGCGTCGGGGGACGCGAAAAGGGCTACACCTTC. The full variable domain, rest sourced from reference TRBV29-1 and TRBJ1-2, is SAVISQKPSRDICQRGTSLTIQCQVDSQVTMMFWYRQQPGQSLTLIATANQGSEATYESGFVIDKFPISRPNLTFSTLTVSNMSPEDSSIYLCSVGGREKGYTFGSGTRLTVV.

This sequence joins TRBV5-1 and TRBJ1-2; D might be TRBD1 (5 bases). The CDR3 loop spans 17 amino acids. The germline V gene has CDR1 SGHRS and CDR2 YFSETQ. With 0 bases removed from V and 2 bases from J, the gap between germline ends came to 17 bases. CDR3 bases: TGCGCCAGCAGCTTGGGGCTTCGGGAGGGGAAAAACTATGGCTACACCTTC. Translated: CASSLGLREGKNYGYTF.

Points on this clone: The sample carries other DNA sequences with the same CDR3. J is TRBJ1-4 and V is TRBV29-1; maybe TRBD1 (5 bases). Trimming removed 3 bases at V and 3 bases at J, with 11 bases between. Per the germline V gene, CDR1 is SQVTM and CDR2 is ANQGSEA. The CDR3 extends over 14 amino acids. The CDR3: CSVEVGGANEKLFF. CDR3 nucleotide sequence: TGCAGCGTTGAGGTGGGGGGAGCTAATGAAAAACTGTTTTTT. Filled out from reference TRBV29-1 and TRBJ1-4, the complete variable domain reads SAVISQKPSRDICQRGTSLTIQCQVDSQVTMMFWYRQQPGQSLTLIATANQGSEATYESGFVIDKFPISRPNLTFSTLTVSNMSPEDSSIYLCSVEVGGANEKLFFGSGTQLSVL.